Below are 31 T cell receptor beta chains sequenced from a single sample in a study of Graves' ophthalmopathy and Graves' hyperthyroidism. Amplification targeted the TCR beta CDR3 regions, with RNA transcripts as the source material. Second-round multiplex PCR followed a first-round RT-PCR using HTBI primers. Each CDR3 protein is one row after TCRdb ran MiXCR on the multiplex PCR reads. This table has hundreds of thousands of distinct CDR3 sequences, 35% to 50% appearing once. The sequencing input was peripheral blood. These receptor sequences come from an adult man with Graves' ophthalmopathy.

In its sample, this clonotype was seen many times. Being one base from a much bigger clone, this may be a read error. In this CDR3 the conserved last residue, phenylalanine or tryptophan, is missing, so a read error is likely. This chain joins TRBV25-1 and TRBJ1-2, with unresolved D. Germline V lookup: CDR1 MGHDK, CDR2 SYGVNS. V was shortened by 5 bases and J by 6 bases, with 22 bases between the two germline ends. CDR3 length: 16 amino acids. CDR3 protein: CASSRMGGADRNGYTL. CDR3 DNA: TGTGCCAGCAGTCGAATGGGCGGCGCGGATCGGAATGGCTACACCCTC.

V and J are TRBV6-5 and TRBJ2-2; 9 bases fit TRBD1. The CDR3 totals 15 residues. J gave up 4 bases and V 5 bases, and 5 bases lay outside the gene matches. Germline V lookup: CDR1 MNHEY, CDR2 SVGAGI. DNA for the CDR3: TGTGCCAGCAGTGGGGACAGGGCGGCCACCGGGGAGCTGTTTTTT. It yields the protein CASSGDRAATGELFF.

This clonotype was observed once. Compared with germline, one end of the junction differs, possibly owing to a read error. The chain links TRBV7-7 to TRBJ2-5; no clear D. The CDR3 loop spans 18 amino acids. The germline V gene has CDR1 SSHAT and CDR2 FNYEAQ (reference sequence). As DNA, the CDR3 is TGTGCTAGCAGCTTAAGCGCAGAGCAGCCTGCGGTGGACGAGGCCCAGTACTTC. Translating it yields CASSLSAEQPAVDEAQYF.

This clonotype was seen more than once but under ten times. The chain uses TRBV19 and TRBJ2-7, with D possibly being TRBD1 or TRBD2 (6 bases each). Germline V gene data show CDR1 as LNHDA and CDR2 as SQIVND (reference sequence). The CDR3 runs 17 residues. V lost 3 bases, J lost 3 bases, and 21 bases lay in between. CDR3 nucleotide sequence: TGTGCCAGTAGTATCCGGACAGTCCTCATGGGGGGCTACGAGCAGTACTTC. Translating it yields CASSIRTVLMGGYEQYF.

This clonotype appeared many times. The V gene is TRBV7-2, the J gene TRBJ2-7; the D is unclear. V was clipped by 2 bases and J by 6 bases, with 11 bases between them. The V gene's germline CDR1 is SGHTA and CDR2 FQGNSA. The CDR3 is made up of 13 amino acids. As DNA, the CDR3 is TGTGCCAGCAGCTTACTAGGCTCGGGCGAGCAGTACTTC. Protein sequence: CASSLLGSGEQYF.

The CDR3 DNA reads as TGTGCCAGCAGTACCTTCGGGGGAGCCTACACCTTC. This encodes CASSTFGGAYTF. The chain uses TRBV2 and TRBJ1-2; D might be TRBD1 (5 bases). V shed 5 bases and J shed 10 bases, with 14 bases lying between them. CDR1 and CDR2 (germline): SNHLY, FYNNEI. The CDR3 has 12 amino acids.

This sequence joins TRBV19 and TRBJ1-5; D gene uncertain. This CDR3 is built from 14 residues. Trimming took 3 bases from V and 0 from J, leaving 6 bases between them. Germline CDR1 is LNHDA and CDR2 is SQIVND (reference sequence). The CDR3 nucleotides are TGTGCCAGTAGTATGAGCCTTAGCAATCAGCCCCAGCATTTT. Translation: CASSMSLSNQPQHF.

The chain is built from TRBV7-8 and TRBJ2-7; no clear D gene. The germline CDR1 and CDR2 sequences are SGHVS and FQNEAQ. Trimming removed 3 bases at V and 4 bases at J, with 7 bases between. There are 12 residues in the CDR3. CDR3 protein: CASSFKVYEQYF. As DNA, the CDR3 is TGTGCCAGCAGCTTTAAGGTATACGAGCAGTACTTC.

This clonotype was seen only a few times. The J gene is TRBJ2-2, the V gene TRBV7-2, with 7 bases that match TRBD2. This CDR3 has 16 amino acids. Per the germline V gene, CDR1 is SGHTA and CDR2 is FQGNSA. After removal of 4 bases from V and 4 bases from J, the junction contained 9 bases not matched to a gene. In DNA form, the CDR3 reads TGTGCCAGCAGCTCCGGACTAGTTTGGGGCACCGGGGAGCTGTTTTTT. This encodes CASSSGLVWGTGELFF.

The genes are TRBV6-1 and TRBJ1-1; 10 nucleotides line up with TRBD1. The CDR3 is 15 amino acids. The J segment lost 7 bases and the V segment lost 11 bases, leaving 16 bases of the junction unmatched. CDR1 MNHNS and CDR2 SASEGT come from the germline V gene. The CDR3 region is CAWSVRGDRGIEAFF. The CDR3 DNA sequence: TGTGCCTGGAGTGTACGCGGGGACAGGGGAATTGAAGCTTTCTTT.

This CDR3 is CATSGSPTNYGYTF. CDR3 in DNA: TGTGCCACCAGCGGAAGCCCCACTAACTATGGCTACACCTTC. V usage is TRBV15 and J usage is TRBJ1-2; no firm D call. This CDR3 spans 14 amino acids. Trimming cost V 5 bases and J 0 bases, with 10 bases left between them. CDR1 and CDR2 (germline): LNHNV, YYDKDF (reference sequence).

This clonotype was observed many times. This chain joins TRBV7-8 and TRBJ2-7; TRBD1 agrees at 7 bases. With 5 bases clipped from V and 3 bases from J, the junction kept 4 bases outside the gene matches. Germline CDR1 is SGHVS and CDR2 is FQNEAQ. CDR3 size: 13 residues. CDR3 loop: CASSDRVGYEQYF. Written as DNA, the CDR3 is TGTGCCAGCAGCGACAGGGTCGGCTACGAGCAGTACTTC.

The rearrangement links TRBV9 to TRBJ2-7; 7 nucleotides align to TRBD1. V trimming: 6 bases; J trimming: 3 bases; junction bases outside the gene matches: 9. CDR1 and CDR2 from the germline V gene are SGDLS and YYNGEE. This CDR3 comprises 14 residues. CDR3 coding DNA: TGTGCCAGCAACCCACAGGGGAGTGACTACGAGCAGTACTTC. Its translation is CASNPQGSDYEQYF.

In this sample, this clonotype turned up many times. This chain joins TRBV5-4 and TRBJ1-4; tentative D call: TRBD1 (5 bases). The V end lost 4 bases, the J end lost 9 bases, and 16 bases lay between the germline ends. The CDR3 spans 14 residues. Germline V gene data show CDR1 as SGHNT and CDR2 as YYREEE (reference sequence). CDR3 in DNA: TGTGCCAGCAGCCCGGACATGTCTAGGCAAAAACTGTTTTTT. Encoded protein: CASSPDMSRQKLFF.

The table lists this clonotype with a few counts. The chain carries TRBV19 and TRBJ1-3; 9 bases map to TRBD1. Germline CDR1 and CDR2: LNHDA and SQIVND (reference sequence). V lost 5 bases, J lost 6 bases, and 5 bases stayed unmatched. The length of the CDR3 is 14 residues. In DNA form, the CDR3 reads TGTGCCAGTAGTGGACGGACAGGGGAAAACACCATATATTTT. Its translation: CASSGRTGENTIYF.

The chain combines TRBV10-3 with TRBJ2-2, with D maybe TRBD2 (7 bases). Germline CDR1 ENHRY, CDR2 SYGVKD. V was shortened by 10 bases and J by 4 bases, with 22 bases between the two germline ends. The CDR3 covers 16 residues. The CDR3 is CASSPRWGGGTGELFF. CDR3 bases: TGTGCCAGCAGCCCCCGGTGGGGGGGCGGCACCGGGGAGCTGTTTTTT.

In this sample, this clonotype turned up many times. The chain joins TRBV15 to TRBJ1-4, with D possibly matching TRBD1 (6 bases). Germline CDR1 and CDR2: LNHNV and YYDKDF (reference sequence). Trimming took off 2 bases at V and 4 bases at J, with 17 bases between the two ends. CDR3 length: 17 amino acids. In nucleotides, the CDR3 is TGTGCCACCAGCAGACCAATCCGGGGGCGAAGTAATGAAAAACTGTTTTTT. This translates into CATSRPIRGRSNEKLFF.

Remarks on this clonotype: Likely a read error: the CDR3 ends without its conserved phenylalanine or tryptophan. No DNA is shown, since the ends of the CDR3 on it are uncertain; the CDR3 is the one TCRdb lists. The V gene is TRBV7-9, the J gene TRBJ1-3. Per the germline V gene, CDR1 is SEHNR and CDR2 is FQNEAQ (reference sequence). The CDR3 is 8 amino acids in total, end residues counted. The CDR3 region is CASSLDTG.

This clonotype appeared many times. CDR3 protein: CASTLERGDSPLHF. CDR3 nucleotide sequence: TGTGCCAGCACGCTAGAGAGGGGAGATTCACCCCTCCACTTT. The J gene is TRBJ1-6, the V gene TRBV6-1; a weak D match, TRBD1 (5 bases). The CDR3 contains 14 residues. Germline CDR1 and CDR2: MNHNS and SASEGT. The germline V and J ends were trimmed by 7 bases and 8 bases, with 15 bases remaining between them.

This clonotype was recorded many times. The chain is built from TRBV4-2 and TRBJ2-7; D remains ambiguous. With 4 bases removed from V and 0 bases from J, the gap between germline ends came to 10 bases. The CDR3 is 14 residues long. Germline loops: CDR1 LGHNA, CDR2 YNFKEQ. The CDR3 spells CASSRGMGSYEQYF. CDR3 bases: TGTGCCAGCAGCCGTGGGATGGGCTCCTACGAGCAGTACTTC.

This clonotype has at least ten counts. V usage is TRBV29-1 and J usage is TRBJ1-2; D unresolved. The CDR3 covers 10 residues. From germline, CDR1 is SQVTM and CDR2 ANQGSEA. Trimming removed 0 bases at V and 13 bases at J, with 9 bases between. The CDR3 is CSVEEIEVTF. The CDR3 bases are TGCAGCGTTGAAGAGATCGAAGTCACCTTC.

A note on this clonotype: This may come from a read error, since a much larger clone is one base off. V is TRBV2 and J is TRBJ2-2, with 12 nucleotides matching TRBD1. V dropped 6 bases and J dropped 4; count of bases not matched to a gene: 9. There are 17 residues in the CDR3. Germline CDR1 SNHLY, CDR2 FYNNEI. CDR3 residues: CASSPGQGAGSTGELFF. The CDR3 region has the DNA TGTGCCAGCAGCCCGGGACAGGGGGCCGGAAGCACCGGGGAGCTGTTTTTT.

The gene calls are TRBV7-2 and TRBJ2-3, with D unclear. Germline V gene data show CDR1 as SGHTA and CDR2 as FQGNSA. V lost 1 base to trimming and J lost 0 bases, with 14 bases between them. This CDR3 spans 17 amino acids. This CDR3 reads CASSLDGVRTSTDTQYF. CDR3 DNA sequence: TGTGCCAGCAGCTTAGATGGTGTCAGAACTAGCACAGATACGCAGTATTTT.

This clonotype was counted once. The germline gene is not matched at one end of the junction; a read error may be the cause. J is TRBJ2-7 and V is TRBV19, with TRBD1 as a possible D gene (5 bases). This CDR3 comprises 13 residues. Germline CDR1 is LNHDA and CDR2 is SQIVND (reference sequence). The CDR3 sequence: CASSMWQGYKQYF. The CDR3 DNA follows: TGTGCCAGTAGTATGTGGCAGGGCTACAAGCAGTACTTC.

Ten or more counts support this clonotype. CDR3 region: CASSELTDPLNTEAFF. The CDR3 region has the DNA TGTGCCAGCAGCGAGTTGACAGACCCTTTGAACACTGAAGCTTTCTTT. The chain uses TRBV14 and TRBJ1-1; a possible D gene is TRBD1 (5 bases). There are 16 residues in the CDR3. Germline CDR1 reads SGHDN; CDR2 reads FVKESK. The V and J ends lost 5 bases and 0 bases respectively, with 16 bases between them.

This clonotype was picked up a small number of times. This chain connects TRBV20-1 to TRBJ2-7; 7 positions agree with TRBD1. Germline CDR1 reads DFQATT; CDR2 reads SNEGSKA (reference sequence). This CDR3 has 15 amino acids. V was pared by 1 base and J by 0 bases, with 6 bases of the junction left unmatched. CDR3 sequence reads: CSARGPGQPSYEQYF. CDR3 nucleotide sequence: TGCAGTGCTAGAGGACCGGGACAGCCCTCCTACGAGCAGTACTTC.

As regards this clonotype: A much larger clone differs from this one at a single base, so this may be a read error. The chain couples TRBV12-3 or TRBV12-4 to TRBJ1-6, with D maybe TRBD1 (6 bases). This CDR3 has 13 residues. Trimming cost V 8 bases and J 10 bases, with 15 bases left between them. The CDR3: CASGRGGRSPLHF. In DNA, the CDR3 is TGTGCCAGCGGGAGGGGGGGGCGGTCACCCCTCCACTTT.

A remark on this clonotype: A read error is likely, as this CDR3 ends without the conserved phenylalanine or tryptophan. The limits of the CDR3 on the DNA are not certain, so only TCRdb's listed CDR3 is given. The chain uses TRBV19 and TRBJ1-6; the table's D call TRBD1 went unverified against the DNA. CDR1 is LNHDA, CDR2 SQIVND, per germline (reference sequence). The CDR3 length is 9 residues, termini included. The CDR3 loop is CASSPGHRS.

There are many counts of this clonotype. The V gene is TRBV7-9, the J gene TRBJ1-1, with 8 bases identical to TRBD1. CDR3 length equals 14 residues. Germline V gives CDR1 SEHNR, CDR2 FQNEAQ (reference sequence). Trimming at V came to 5 bases and at J to 6 bases, leaving 8 bases not matched to a gene. The CDR3 protein is CASSRGQGRPEAFF. The CDR3 DNA follows: TGTGCCAGCAGCCGAGGACAGGGAAGGCCTGAAGCTTTCTTT. Together with reference TRBV7-9 and TRBJ1-1, the CDR3 gives the full variable domain: DTGVSQNPRHKITKRGQNVTFRCDPISEHNRLYWYRQTLGQGPEFLTYFQNEAQLEKSRLLSDRFSAERPKGSFSTLEIQRTEQGDSAMYLCASSRGQGRPEAFFGQGTRLTVV.

In this sample, this clonotype turned up many times. CDR3 DNA: TGTGCCAGCAGCTTGGCGGAGCTGAACACCGGGGAGCTGTTTTTT. Translation: CASSLAELNTGELFF. This chain connects TRBV7-6 to TRBJ2-2; D not resolved. The CDR3 extends over 15 amino acids. Germline V gives CDR1 SGHVS, CDR2 FNYEAQ. V shed 3 bases and J shed 1 base, with 9 bases lying between them.

This clonotype was detected ten times or more. The chain uses TRBV10-3 and TRBJ1-5; D unresolved. The CDR3 runs 14 residues. V gave up 4 bases and J gave up 7 bases, with 14 bases separating them. Germline V gene sequence: CDR1 ENHRY, CDR2 SYGVKD. CDR3 protein: CAISGDTDRQPQHF. For the CDR3, the DNA is TGTGCCATCAGTGGGGATACGGACCGGCAGCCCCAGCATTTT.